In this sample, the clone carrying this T cell receptor (beta chain) turned up many times. Antigen specificity is unknown. TCRdb analysed the RT-PCR reads with MiXCR anew, one entry per CDR3 protein. Of hundreds of thousands of distinct CDR3 sequences listed, about 14% are singletons. These data are taken from a study of response to subunit inactivated influenza vaccine. Whole-study results and caveats: With each seasonal influenza vaccination, the authors suggested, few new T cells are recruited.

The sample here was PBMCs from blood, taken roughly 15 days before vaccination. The sequence was collected from a man aged 50 or older who received an inactivated influenza vaccine.

DNA for the CDR3: TGCAGCGTCCAGACCGGGACAGGGGCCACAGATACGCAGTATTTT. It translates to CSVQTGTGATDTQYF. The chain couples TRBV29-1 to TRBJ2-3; the match to TRBD1 covers 10 bases. V lost 6 bases, J lost 2 bases, and 8 bases stayed unmatched. The CDR3 contains 15 residues. The germline gives CDR1 SQVTM, CDR2 ANQGSEA.